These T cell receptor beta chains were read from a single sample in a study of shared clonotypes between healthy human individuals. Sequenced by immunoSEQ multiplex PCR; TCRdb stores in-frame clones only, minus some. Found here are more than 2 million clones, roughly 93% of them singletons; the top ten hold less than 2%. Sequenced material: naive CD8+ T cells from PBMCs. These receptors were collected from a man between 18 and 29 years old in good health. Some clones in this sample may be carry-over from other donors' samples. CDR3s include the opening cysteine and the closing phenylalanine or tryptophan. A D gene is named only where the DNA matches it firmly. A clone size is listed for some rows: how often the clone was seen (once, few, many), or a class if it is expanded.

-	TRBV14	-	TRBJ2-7	TGTGCCAGCAGCCAAGGGTGGTCGGTCGACGGTCGCACCTACGAGCAGTACTTC	CASSQGWSVDGRTYEQYF
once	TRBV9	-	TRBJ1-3	TGTGCCAGCAGCGTACCCTCTGGAAACACCATATATTTT	CASSVPSGNTIYF
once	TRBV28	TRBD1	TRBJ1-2	TGTGCCAGCAGTTTCTTCGATGGGACAGGGTCGGCCCGAAGCTATGGCTACACCTTC	CASSFFDGTGSARSYGYTF
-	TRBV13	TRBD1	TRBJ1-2	TGTGCCAGCAGCTTAGGACAAGGGACAGGGACTTATGGCTACACCTTC	CASSLGQGTGTYGYTF
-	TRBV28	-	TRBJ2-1	TGTGCCAGCAGCCGTCGAGAACTTTACAATGAGCAGTTCTTC	CASSRRELYNEQFF
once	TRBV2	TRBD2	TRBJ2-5	TGTGCCCGGGGACTAGCGATTTCAGAGACCCAGTACTTC	CARGLAISETQYF
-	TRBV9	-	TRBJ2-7	TGTGCCAGCAGCCCTGGGGGGACTGGCTACGAGCAGTACTTC	CASSPGGTGYEQYF
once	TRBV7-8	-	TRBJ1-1	TGTGCCAGCAGCTTAGAAGGGCGGAACACTGAAGCTTTCTTT	CASSLEGRNTEAFF
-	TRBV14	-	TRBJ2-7	TGTGCCAGCAGCCAAGAGGGGGCAGACTTAAACCCCGAGCAGTACTTC	CASSQEGADLNPEQYF
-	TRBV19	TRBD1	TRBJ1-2	TGTGCCAGTAGTACCCTCCGAAGACAGGGGGCACACTATGGCTACACCTTC	CASSTLRRQGAHYGYTF
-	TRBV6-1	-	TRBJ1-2	TGTGCCAGCAGTTTAAACCGGGCGACTAACTATGGCTACACCTTC	CASSLNRATNYGYTF
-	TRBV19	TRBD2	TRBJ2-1	TGTGCCAGTAGTATAGTCCCGACTAGCGTAGGTGAGCAGTTCTTC	CASSIVPTSVGEQFF
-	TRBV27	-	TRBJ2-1	TGTGCCAGCAGCAGTAGTAGCTCCTACAATGAGCAGTTCTTC	CASSSSSSYNEQFF
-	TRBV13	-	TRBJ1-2	TGTGCCAGCAGCTTAGGCTTACAGTATGGCTACACCTTC	CASSLGLQYGYTF
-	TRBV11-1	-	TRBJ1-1	TGTGCCAGCAGCTTGGGGGCGTCGGGCACTGAAGCTTTCTTT	CASSLGASGTEAFF
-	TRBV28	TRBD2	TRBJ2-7	TGTGCCAGCAGTTTCCTAGCGGGAGATCGGGAGCAGTACTTC	CASSFLAGDREQYF
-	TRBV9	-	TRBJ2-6	TGTGCCAGCAGCATCCCCAGGGGATCTGGGGCCAACGTCCTGACTTTC	CASSIPRGSGANVLTF
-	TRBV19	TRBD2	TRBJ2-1	TGTGCCAGTAGTATAGGACTAGCGTTATCCTACAATGAGCAGTTCTTC	CASSIGLALSYNEQFF
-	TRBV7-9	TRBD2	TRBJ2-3	TGTGCCAGCACTAGCGGTAGCACAGATACGCAGTATTTT	CASTSGSTDTQYF
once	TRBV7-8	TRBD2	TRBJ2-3	TGTGCCAGCAGCTCCAGACTAGCGGGAGCTTCTATAGATACGCAGTATTTT	CASSSRLAGASIDTQYF
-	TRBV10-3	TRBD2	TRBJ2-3	TGTGCCATCAGTGAGTCTAGACTAGCGGGAGACACAGATACGCAGTATTTT	CAISESRLAGDTDTQYF
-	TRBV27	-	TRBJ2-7	TGTGCCAGCAGTTTAACAGGGAACTCCTACGAGCAGTACTTC	CASSLTGNSYEQYF
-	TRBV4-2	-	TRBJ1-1	TGTGCCAGCAGCCTCGGTGCTGAAGCTTTCTTT	CASSLGAEAFF
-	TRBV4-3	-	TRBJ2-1	TGCGCCAGCAGCCGCGGGACCAGACAGTACAATGAGCAGTTCTTC	CASSRGTRQYNEQFF
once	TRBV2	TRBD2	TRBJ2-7	TGTGCCAGCAGTGAATGGCTAGCGGGAGGGAACTCCTACGAGCAGTACTTC	CASSEWLAGGNSYEQYF
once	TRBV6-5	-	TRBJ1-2	TGTGCCAGCAGTTACGGCAGGGAAGGCTACACCTTC	CASSYGREGYTF
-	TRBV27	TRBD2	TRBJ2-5	TGTGCCAGCAGTCGAGCGGGAGCCCCCCCTTGGCAGACCCAGTACTTC	CASSRAGAPPWQTQYF
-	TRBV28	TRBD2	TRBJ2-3	TGTGCCAGCAGTTTTGCGGGAGAAGGAGATACGCAGTATTTT	CASSFAGEGDTQYF
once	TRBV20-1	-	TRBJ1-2	TGCAGTGCTCCGGGTGGCTACACCTTC	CSAPGGYTF
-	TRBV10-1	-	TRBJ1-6	TGCGCCAGCAGGGACTCCTATAATTCACCCCTCCACTTT	CASRDSYNSPLHF
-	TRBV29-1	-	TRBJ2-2	TGCAGCTTTACGTGGACCGGGGAGCTGTTTTTT	CSFTWTGELFF
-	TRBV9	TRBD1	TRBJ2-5	TGTGCCAGCAGCGCCGGGACAGGGACTGTCGTGGGAGAGACCCAGTACTTC	CASSAGTGTVVGETQYF
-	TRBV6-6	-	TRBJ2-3	TGTGCCAGCAGTTACAACCCTCGAGGAGGGGGCGATACGCAGTATTTT	CASSYNPRGGGDTQYF
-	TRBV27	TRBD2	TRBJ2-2	TGTGCCAGCAGCCTGAACGGGGTAGCGGGAGGGCCCGGGGAGCTGTTTTTT	CASSLNGVAGGPGELFF
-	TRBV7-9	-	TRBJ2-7	TGTGCCAGCACCACAATGGGGGAGTCCTACGAGCAGTACTTC	CASTTMGESYEQYF
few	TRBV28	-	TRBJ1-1	TGTGCCAGCAGTTTAGGTGCGAACACTGAAGCTTTCTTT	CASSLGANTEAFF
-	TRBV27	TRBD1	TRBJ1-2	TGTGCCAGCAGTTTGATACCGGGACAGGGGGCGAGGGTTGGCTACACCTTC	CASSLIPGQGARVGYTF
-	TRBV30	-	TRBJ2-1	TGTGCCTGGGGCGTGGGGGCGGAGCAGTTCTTC	CAWGVGAEQFF
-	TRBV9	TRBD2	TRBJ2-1	TGTGCCAGCAGCGGGGTAGCGGGAGTACATTACAATGAGCAGTTCTTC	CASSGVAGVHYNEQFF
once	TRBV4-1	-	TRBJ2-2	TGCGCCAGCAGCCAAGCCGGGGCCCCAAGGGCCGGGGAGCTGTTTTTT	CASSQAGAPRAGELFF
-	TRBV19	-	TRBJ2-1	TGTGCCAGTACCTCCTGGGGCAGGGGTAACAATGAGCAGTTCTTC	CASTSWGRGNNEQFF
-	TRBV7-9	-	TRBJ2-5	TGTGCCAGCAGCCCCCCCCTAGGCGTAAGCCAAGAGACCCAGTACTTC	CASSPPLGVSQETQYF
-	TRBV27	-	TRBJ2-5	TGTGCCAGCCGCCTTGGGGGGGCAGGGGAGACCCAGTACTTC	CASRLGGAGETQYF
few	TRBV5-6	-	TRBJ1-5	TGTGCCAGCAGCTTCGGTGCTAGCAATCAGCCCCAGCATTTT	CASSFGASNQPQHF
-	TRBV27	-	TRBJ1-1	TGTGCCAGCAGTCCCCTGAGTGGGATGGCTGAAGCTTTCTTT	CASSPLSGMAEAFF
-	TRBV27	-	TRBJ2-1	TGTGCCAGCAGTGGCTCGGGTGAGCAGTTCTTC	CASSGSGEQFF
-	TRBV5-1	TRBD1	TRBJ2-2	TGCGCCAGCAGCTTAAGGACAGGGGGCCACACCGGGGAGCTGTTTTTT	CASSLRTGGHTGELFF
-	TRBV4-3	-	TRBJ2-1	TGCGCCAGCAGCCCCCAGGAACCCAATGAGCAGTTCTTC	CASSPQEPNEQFF
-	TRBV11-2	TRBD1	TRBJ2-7	TGTGCCAGCAGCTCCGACAGGGGTCCGTCCTACGAGCAGTACTTC	CASSSDRGPSYEQYF
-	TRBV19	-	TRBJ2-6	TGTGCCAGTAGTATCGGGGGGCCTGGGGCCAACGTCCTGACTTTC	CASSIGGPGANVLTF
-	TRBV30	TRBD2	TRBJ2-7	TGTGCCTGGAGTGTACGTCCTAGCGGGAGAGCCGACTACGAGCAGTACTTC	CAWSVRPSGRADYEQYF
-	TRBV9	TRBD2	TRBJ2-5	TGTGCCAGCAGCGTATCCGGGACTAGCGGGAGTGGGGAGACCCAGTACTTC	CASSVSGTSGSGETQYF
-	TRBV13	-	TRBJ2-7	TGTGCCAGCAGCTCCAGGAATCGAAACAACGAGCAGTACTTC	CASSSRNRNNEQYF
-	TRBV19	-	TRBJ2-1	TGTGCCAGTAGTATAGGGACTCGTTTCAATGAGCAGTTCTTC	CASSIGTRFNEQFF
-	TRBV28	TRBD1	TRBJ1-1	TGTGCCAGCAGTCCCACAGGGGGCGCGATAACTGAAGCTTTCTTT	CASSPTGGAITEAFF
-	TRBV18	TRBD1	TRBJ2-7	TGTGCCAGCTCACCACCTGGGACAGAGTATTACGAGCAGTACTTC	CASSPPGTEYYEQYF